This T cell receptor (beta chain) was profiled in a study of control samples from healthy donors and cancer patients. Trimming took off 0 bases at V and 5 bases at J, with 12 bases between the two ends. Per germline, CDR1 SGHDT and CDR2 YYEEEE. The CDR3 spans 15 residues. TCRdb's copy holds only in-frame clones and misses some; the assay was immunoSEQ multiplex PCR. Of around 150,000 clones in the sample, roughly 88% were seen once. This TCR was recovered from a man between 18 and 35 years old in good health. The chain has TRBV5-6 and TRBJ2-1; D is unresolved. Material for sequencing was blood. DNA for the CDR3: TGTGCCAGCAGCTTGGGGTTCAACTCTCACAATGAGCAGTTCTTC. It translates to CASSLGFNSHNEQFF.